The following is a T cell receptor (beta chain) sequence with its context. The junction does not match germline at one end; this may be a read error. TCRdb reprocessed the PCR reads via MiXCR and lists one record per CDR3 protein. This table has fewer than 20,000 distinct CDR3 sequences, around 53% appearing once. The entry originates in a study of CD4 and CD8 cells across lung adenocarcinoma regions. Localized lung adenocarcinoma, a non-small cell lung cancer, affected the donors. The sample comprised CD8+ T cells from the center of a lung tumor. The TCR comes from a female donor with lung adenocarcinoma. The CD4 and CD8 labels of this study may be unreliable.

CDR3 nucleotide sequence: TGTGCGGGCAGCGAGGGCCGGGGGCAAGACACCCAGTACTTC. Encoded protein: CAGSEGRGQDTQYF. The chain employs TRBV6-1 and TRBJ2-3, with D possibly being TRBD1 or TRBD2 (6 bases each). The J call is doubtful: the DNA matches TRBJ2-5 better. The CDR3 is made up of 14 amino acids. In germline, CDR1 is MNHNS, CDR2 SASEGT.